This T cell receptor (beta chain) was profiled in a study of blood T cell repertoires in COVID-19. V was clipped by 6 bases and J by 0 bases, with 15 bases between them. The germline V gene has CDR1 SEHNR and CDR2 FQNEAQ (reference sequence). The CDR3 sequence is 17 residues long. Here immunoSEQ multiplex PCR was the method, and the copy in TCRdb shows in-frame clones only, minus some. Of roughly 260,000 clones in the sample, 70% to 85% were seen once. The clonotype was recovered from a woman of 80 years or more with active or convalescent COVID-19. The specimen was peripheral blood. This sequence joins TRBV7-9 and TRBJ1-6; D is unclear. CDR3 region: CASSPARGSSYNSPLHF. CDR3 bases: TGTGCCAGCAGTCCCGCCCGCGGTAGCTCCTATAATTCACCCCTCCACTTT.